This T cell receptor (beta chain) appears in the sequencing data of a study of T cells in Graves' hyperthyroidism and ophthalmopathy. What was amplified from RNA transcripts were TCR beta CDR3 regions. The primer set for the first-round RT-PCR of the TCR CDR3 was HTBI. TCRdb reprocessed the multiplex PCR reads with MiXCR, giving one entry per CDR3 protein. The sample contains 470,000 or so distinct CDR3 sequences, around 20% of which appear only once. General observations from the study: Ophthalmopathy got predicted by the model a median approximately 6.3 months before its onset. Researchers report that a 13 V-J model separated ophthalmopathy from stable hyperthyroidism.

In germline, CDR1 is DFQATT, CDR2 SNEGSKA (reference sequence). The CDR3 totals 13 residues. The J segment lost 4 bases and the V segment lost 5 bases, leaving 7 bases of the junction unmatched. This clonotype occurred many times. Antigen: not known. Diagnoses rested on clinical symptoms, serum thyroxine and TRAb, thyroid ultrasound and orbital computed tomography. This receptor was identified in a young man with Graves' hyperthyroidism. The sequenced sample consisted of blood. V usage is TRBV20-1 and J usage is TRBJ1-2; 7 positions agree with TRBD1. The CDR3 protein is CSASDRRIYGYTF. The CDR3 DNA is TGCAGTGCTTCGGACAGGCGAATCTATGGCTACACCTTC.